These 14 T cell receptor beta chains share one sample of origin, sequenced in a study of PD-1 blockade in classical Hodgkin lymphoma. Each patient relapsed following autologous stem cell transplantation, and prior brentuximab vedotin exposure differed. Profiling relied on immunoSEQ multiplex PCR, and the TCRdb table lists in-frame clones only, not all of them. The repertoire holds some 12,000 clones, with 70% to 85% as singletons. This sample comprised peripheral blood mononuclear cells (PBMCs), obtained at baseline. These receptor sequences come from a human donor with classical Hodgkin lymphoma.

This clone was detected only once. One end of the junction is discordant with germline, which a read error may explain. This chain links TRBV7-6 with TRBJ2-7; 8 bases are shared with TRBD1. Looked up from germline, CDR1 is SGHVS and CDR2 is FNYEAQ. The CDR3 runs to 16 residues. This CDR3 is CASSLGKGQGSYEQCF. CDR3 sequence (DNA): TGTGCCAGCAGCTTAGGCAAAGGACAGGGCTCCTACGAGCAGTGCTTC.

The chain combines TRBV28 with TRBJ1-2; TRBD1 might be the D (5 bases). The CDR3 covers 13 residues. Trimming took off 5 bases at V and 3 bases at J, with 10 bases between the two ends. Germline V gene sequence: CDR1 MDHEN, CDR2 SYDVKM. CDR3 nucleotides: TGTGCCAGCAGTCCTGGGACTGACTATGGCTACACCTTC. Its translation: CASSPGTDYGYTF.

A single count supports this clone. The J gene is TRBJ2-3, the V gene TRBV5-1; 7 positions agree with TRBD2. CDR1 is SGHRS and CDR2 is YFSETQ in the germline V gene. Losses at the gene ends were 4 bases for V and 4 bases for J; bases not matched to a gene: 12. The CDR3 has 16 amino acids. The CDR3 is CASSARKAGESDTQYF. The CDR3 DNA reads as TGCGCCAGCAGCGCGAGAAAGGCGGGAGAGTCAGATACGCAGTATTTT.

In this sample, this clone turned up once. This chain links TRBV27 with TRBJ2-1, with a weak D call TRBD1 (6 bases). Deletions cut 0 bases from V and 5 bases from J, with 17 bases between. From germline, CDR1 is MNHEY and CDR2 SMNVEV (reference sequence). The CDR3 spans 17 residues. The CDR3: CASSLSLWSGDNNEQFF. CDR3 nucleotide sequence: TGTGCCAGCAGTTTATCTTTATGGTCAGGGGATAACAATGAGCAGTTCTTC.

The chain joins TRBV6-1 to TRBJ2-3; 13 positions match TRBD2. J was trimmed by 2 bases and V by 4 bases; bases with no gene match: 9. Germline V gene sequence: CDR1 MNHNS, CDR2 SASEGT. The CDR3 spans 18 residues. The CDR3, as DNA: TGTGCCAGCAGTGCCCCGGGACTAGCGGGACTTCTCACAGATACGCAGTATTTT. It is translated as CASSAPGLAGLLTDTQYF.

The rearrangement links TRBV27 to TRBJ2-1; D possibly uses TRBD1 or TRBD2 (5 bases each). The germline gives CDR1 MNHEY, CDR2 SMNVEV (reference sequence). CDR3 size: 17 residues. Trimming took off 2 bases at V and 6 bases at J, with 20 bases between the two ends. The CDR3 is CASSLPPAGATGNEQFF. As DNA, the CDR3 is TGTGCCAGCAGTTTACCCCCGGCCGGGGCTACGGGCAATGAGCAGTTCTTC.

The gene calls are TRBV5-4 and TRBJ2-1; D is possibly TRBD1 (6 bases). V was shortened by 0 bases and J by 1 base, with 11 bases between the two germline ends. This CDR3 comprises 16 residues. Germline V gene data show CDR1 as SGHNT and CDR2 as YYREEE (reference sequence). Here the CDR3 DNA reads TGTGCCAGCAGCTTGGCCATAGGGGGTTCCTACAATGAGCAGTTCTTC. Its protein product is CASSLAIGGSYNEQFF.

For the CDR3, the DNA is TGTGCTAGTGGTTCCACGGCGACAGATACGCAGTATTTT. This codes for CASGSTATDTQYF. This chain connects TRBV12-5 to TRBJ2-3; D unclear. This CDR3 is 13 amino acids long. V lost 4 bases to trimming and J lost 3 bases, with 8 bases between them. CDR1 and CDR2 (germline): LGHNT, FRNRAP.

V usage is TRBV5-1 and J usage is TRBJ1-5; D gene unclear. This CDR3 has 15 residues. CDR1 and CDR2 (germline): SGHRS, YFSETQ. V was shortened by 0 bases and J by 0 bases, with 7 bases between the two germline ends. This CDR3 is CASSLAGVSNQPQHF. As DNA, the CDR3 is TGCGCCAGCAGCTTGGCCGGGGTTAGCAATCAGCCCCAGCATTTT.

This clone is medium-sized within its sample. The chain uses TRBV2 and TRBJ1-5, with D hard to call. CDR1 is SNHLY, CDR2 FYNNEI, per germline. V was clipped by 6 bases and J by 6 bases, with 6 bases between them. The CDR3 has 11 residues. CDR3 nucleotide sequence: TGTGCCAGCAGGATAGGTCAGCCCCAGCATTTT. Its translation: CASRIGQPQHF.

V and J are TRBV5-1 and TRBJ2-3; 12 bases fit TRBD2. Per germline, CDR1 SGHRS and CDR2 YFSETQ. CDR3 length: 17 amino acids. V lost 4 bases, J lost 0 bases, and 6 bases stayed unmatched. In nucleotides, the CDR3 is TGCGCCAGCAGCGCACTAGCGGGAGGACCAAGCACAGATACGCAGTATTTT. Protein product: CASSALAGGPSTDTQYF.

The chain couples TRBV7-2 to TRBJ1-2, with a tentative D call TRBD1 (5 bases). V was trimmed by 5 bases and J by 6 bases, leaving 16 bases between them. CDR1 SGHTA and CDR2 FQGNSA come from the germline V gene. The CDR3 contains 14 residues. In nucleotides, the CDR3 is TGTGCCAGCAGCATTTCCGGGACTATAAATGGCTACACCTTC. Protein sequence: CASSISGTINGYTF. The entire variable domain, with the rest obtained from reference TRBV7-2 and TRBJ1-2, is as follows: GAGVSQSPSNKVTEKGKDVELRCDPISGHTALYWYRQSLGQGLEFLIYFQGNSAPDKSGLPSDRFSAERTGGSVSTLTIQRTQQEDSAVYLCASSISGTINGYTFGSGTRLTVV.

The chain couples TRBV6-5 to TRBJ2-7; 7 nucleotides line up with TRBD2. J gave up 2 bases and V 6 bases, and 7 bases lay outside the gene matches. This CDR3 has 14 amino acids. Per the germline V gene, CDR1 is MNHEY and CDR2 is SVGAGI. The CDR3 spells CASSRLATTYEQYF. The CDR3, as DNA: TGTGCCAGCAGCAGACTAGCAACAACCTACGAGCAGTACTTC.

CDR3 residues: CASRRNTEAFF. CDR3 nucleotide sequence: TGTGCCAGTAGGAGGAACACTGAAGCTTTCTTT. The chain links TRBV19 to TRBJ1-1; D remains ambiguous. The CDR3 consists of 11 residues. V lost 6 bases and J lost 1, with 3 bases in between. CDR1 is LNHDA, CDR2 SQIVND, per germline (reference sequence).